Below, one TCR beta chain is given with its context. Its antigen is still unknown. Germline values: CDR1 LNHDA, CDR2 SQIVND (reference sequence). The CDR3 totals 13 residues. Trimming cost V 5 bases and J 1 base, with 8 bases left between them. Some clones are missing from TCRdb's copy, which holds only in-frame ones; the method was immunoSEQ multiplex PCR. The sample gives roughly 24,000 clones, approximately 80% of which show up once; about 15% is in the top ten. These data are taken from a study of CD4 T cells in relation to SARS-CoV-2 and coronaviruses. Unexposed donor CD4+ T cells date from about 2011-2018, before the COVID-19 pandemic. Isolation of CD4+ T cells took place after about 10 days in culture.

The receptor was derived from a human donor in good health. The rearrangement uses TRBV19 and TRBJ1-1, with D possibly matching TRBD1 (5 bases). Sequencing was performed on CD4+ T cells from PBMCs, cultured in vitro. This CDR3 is CASSATGNTEAFF. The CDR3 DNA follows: TGTGCCAGTAGTGCCACAGGGAACACTGAAGCTTTCTTT. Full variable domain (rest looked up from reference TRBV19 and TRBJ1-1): DGGITQSPKYLFRKEGQNVTLSCEQNLNHDAMYWYRQDPGQGLRLIYYSQIVNDFQKGDIAEGYSVSREKKESFPLTVTSAQKNPTAFYLCASSATGNTEAFFGQGTRLTVV.